This T cell receptor beta chain derives from a study of blood T cells in healthy people across ages. Study results and limitations: Correlation between TCR beta diversity and naive T cell percentage was strong. The unsorted PBMCs prevented any conclusive comparison of naive versus antigen-experienced cells.

V was shortened by 6 bases and J by 11 bases, with 25 bases between the two germline ends. This CDR3 is built from 15 residues. The germline V gene encodes CDR1 SGHTA and CDR2 FQGNSA. Next came a second PCR, run for about 6 to 12 cycles, which used a sample-barcoded 5' primer along with a J-beta primer mix. TCRdb re-derived calls from the 5' RACE reads in MiXCR, one entry per CDR3 protein. The sample records about 1,500,000 distinct CDR3 sequences, 40% to 50% being singletons. Details on this clonotype: Its target is not known.

Staff drew roughly 10 milliliters of peripheral blood from each donor. The rearrangement links TRBV7-2 to TRBJ2-5, with D perhaps matching TRBD1 (6 bases). The clonotype comes from a woman in her late teens or twenties in good health. Sequenced input: blood. CDR3 in amino acids: CASRLRGIKYNEQYF. DNA of the CDR3: TGTGCCAGCAGGCTCAGGGGCATAAAATACAATGAGCAGTACTTC.